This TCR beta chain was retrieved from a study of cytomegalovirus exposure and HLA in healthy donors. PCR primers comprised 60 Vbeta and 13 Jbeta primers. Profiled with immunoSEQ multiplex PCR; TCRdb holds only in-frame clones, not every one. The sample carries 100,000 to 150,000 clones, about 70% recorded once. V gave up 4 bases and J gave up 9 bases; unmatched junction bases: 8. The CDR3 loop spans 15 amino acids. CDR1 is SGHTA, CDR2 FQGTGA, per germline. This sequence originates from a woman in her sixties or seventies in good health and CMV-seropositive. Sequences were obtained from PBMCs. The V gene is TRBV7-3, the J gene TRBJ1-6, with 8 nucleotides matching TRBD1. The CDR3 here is CASSSQGAHGSPLHF. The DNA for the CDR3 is TGTGCCAGCAGCTCTCAGGGGGCGCATGGTTCACCCCTCCACTTT. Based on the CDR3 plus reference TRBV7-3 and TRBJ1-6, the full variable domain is GAGVSQTPSNKVTEKGKYVELRCDPISGHTALYWYRQSLGQGPEFLIYFQGTGAADDSGLPNDRFFAVRPEGSVSTLKIQRTERGDSAVYLCASSSQGAHGSPLHFGNGTRLTVT.